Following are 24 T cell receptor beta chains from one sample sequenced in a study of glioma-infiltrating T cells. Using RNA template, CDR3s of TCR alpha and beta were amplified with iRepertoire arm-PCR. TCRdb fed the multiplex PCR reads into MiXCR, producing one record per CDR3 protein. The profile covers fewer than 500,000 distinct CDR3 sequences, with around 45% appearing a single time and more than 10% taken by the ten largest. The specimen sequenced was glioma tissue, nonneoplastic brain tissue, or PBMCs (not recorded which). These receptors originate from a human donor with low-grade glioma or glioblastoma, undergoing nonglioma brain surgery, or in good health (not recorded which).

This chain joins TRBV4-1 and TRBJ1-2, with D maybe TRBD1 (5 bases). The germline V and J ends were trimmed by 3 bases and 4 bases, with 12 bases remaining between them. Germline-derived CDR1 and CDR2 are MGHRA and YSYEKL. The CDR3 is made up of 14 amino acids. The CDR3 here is CASSQRGTIYGYTF. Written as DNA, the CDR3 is TGCGCCAGCAGCCAGCGGGGGACCATCTATGGCTACACCTTC.

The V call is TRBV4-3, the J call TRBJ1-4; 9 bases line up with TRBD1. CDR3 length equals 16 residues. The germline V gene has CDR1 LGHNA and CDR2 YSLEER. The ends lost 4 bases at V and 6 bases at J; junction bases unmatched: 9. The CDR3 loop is CASSRVLRQGDEKLFF. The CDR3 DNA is TGCGCCAGCAGCCGGGTTCTGCGACAGGGGGATGAAAAACTGTTTTTT.

The CDR3: CASSLEGRVGNTIYF. CDR3 nucleotide sequence: TGTGCCAGCAGCCTCGAGGGCAGGGTCGGAAACACCATATATTTT. This chain connects TRBV7-6 to TRBJ1-3; TRBD1 might be the D (5 bases). The CDR3 consists of 15 residues. Trimming took 5 bases from V and 4 from J, leaving 15 bases between them. Germline V gives CDR1 SGHVS, CDR2 FNYEAQ.

The CDR3 region is CASSFPASGVYEQYF. The DNA for the CDR3 is TGTGCCAGCAGTTTCCCGGCTAGCGGAGTCTACGAGCAGTACTTC. The V and J genes are TRBV12-3 or TRBV12-4 and TRBJ2-7; the match to TRBD2 covers 7 bases. This CDR3 comprises 15 residues. The trim removed 3 bases at V and 3 bases at J, leaving 8 bases unmatched.

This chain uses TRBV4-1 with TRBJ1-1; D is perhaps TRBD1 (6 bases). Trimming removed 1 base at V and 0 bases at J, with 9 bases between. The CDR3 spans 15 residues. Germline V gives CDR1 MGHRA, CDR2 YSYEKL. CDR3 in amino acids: CASSQATGMNTEAFF. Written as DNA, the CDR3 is TGCGCCAGCAGCCAAGCGACAGGTATGAACACTGAAGCTTTCTTT.

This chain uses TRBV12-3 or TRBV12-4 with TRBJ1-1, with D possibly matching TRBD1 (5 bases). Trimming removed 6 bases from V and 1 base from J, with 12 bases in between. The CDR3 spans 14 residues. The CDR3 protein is CASSPGHTNTEAFF. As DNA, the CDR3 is TGTGCCAGCAGCCCAGGACATACGAACACTGAAGCTTTCTTT.

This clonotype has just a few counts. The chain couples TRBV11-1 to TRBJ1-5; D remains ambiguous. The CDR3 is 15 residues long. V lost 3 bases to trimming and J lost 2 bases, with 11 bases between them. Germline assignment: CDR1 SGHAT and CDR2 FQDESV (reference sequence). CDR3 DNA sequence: TGTGCCAGCAGCTTTTCGGGCGGACGCAATCAGCCCCAGCATTTT. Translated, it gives CASSFSGGRNQPQHF.

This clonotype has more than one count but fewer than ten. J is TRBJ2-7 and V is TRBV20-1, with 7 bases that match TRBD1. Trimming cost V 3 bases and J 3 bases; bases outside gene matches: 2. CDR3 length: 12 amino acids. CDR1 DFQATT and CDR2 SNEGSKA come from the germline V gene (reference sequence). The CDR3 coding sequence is TGCAGTGCTAGTGCAGGGGGCTACGAGCAGTACTTC. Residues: CSASAGGYEQYF.

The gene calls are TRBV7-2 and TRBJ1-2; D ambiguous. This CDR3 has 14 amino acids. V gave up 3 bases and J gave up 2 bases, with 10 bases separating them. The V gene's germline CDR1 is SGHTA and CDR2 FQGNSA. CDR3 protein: CASSFRRVNYGYTF. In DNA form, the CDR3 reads TGTGCCAGCAGCTTTAGAAGGGTAAACTATGGCTACACCTTC.

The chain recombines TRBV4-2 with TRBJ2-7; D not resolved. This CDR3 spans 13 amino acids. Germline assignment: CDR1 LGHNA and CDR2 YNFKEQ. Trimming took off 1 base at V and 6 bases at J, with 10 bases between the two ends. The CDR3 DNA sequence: TGTGCCAGCAGCCAAGGTTTCTTGGGCGAGCAGTACTTC. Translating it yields CASSQGFLGEQYF.

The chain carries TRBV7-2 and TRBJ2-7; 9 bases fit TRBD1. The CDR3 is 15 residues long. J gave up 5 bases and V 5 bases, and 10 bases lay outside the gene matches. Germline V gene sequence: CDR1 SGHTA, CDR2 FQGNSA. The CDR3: CASSDRDRAVDEQYF. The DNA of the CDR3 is TGTGCCAGCAGCGATAGGGACAGGGCCGTAGACGAGCAGTACTTC.

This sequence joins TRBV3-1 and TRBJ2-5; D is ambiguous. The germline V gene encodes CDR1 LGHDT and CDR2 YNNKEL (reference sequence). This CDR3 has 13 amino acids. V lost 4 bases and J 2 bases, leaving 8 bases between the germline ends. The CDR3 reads CASSRSSQETQYF. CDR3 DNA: TGTGCCAGCAGCCGATCTTCTCAAGAGACCCAGTACTTC.

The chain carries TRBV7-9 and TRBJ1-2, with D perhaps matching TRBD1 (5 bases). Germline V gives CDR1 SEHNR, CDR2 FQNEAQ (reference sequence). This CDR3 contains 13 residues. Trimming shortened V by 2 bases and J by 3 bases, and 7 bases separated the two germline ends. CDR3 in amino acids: CASSLQGDYGYTF. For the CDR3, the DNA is TGTGCCAGCAGCTTACAGGGAGACTATGGCTACACCTTC.

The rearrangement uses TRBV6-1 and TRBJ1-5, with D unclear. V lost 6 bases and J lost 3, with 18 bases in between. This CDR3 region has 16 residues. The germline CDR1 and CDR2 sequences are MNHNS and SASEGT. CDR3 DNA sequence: TGTGCCAGCAGCCAGAATGTAGGCCGCGACAATCAGCCCCAGCATTTT. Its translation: CASSQNVGRDNQPQHF.

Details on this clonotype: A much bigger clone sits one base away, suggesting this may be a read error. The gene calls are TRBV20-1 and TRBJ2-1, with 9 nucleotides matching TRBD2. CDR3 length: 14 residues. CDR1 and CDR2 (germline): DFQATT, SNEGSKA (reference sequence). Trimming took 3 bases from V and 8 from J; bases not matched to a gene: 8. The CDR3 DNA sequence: TGCAGTGCTAGGATGAGCGGGAGGCCCCATGAGCAGTTCTTC. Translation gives CSARMSGRPHEQFF.

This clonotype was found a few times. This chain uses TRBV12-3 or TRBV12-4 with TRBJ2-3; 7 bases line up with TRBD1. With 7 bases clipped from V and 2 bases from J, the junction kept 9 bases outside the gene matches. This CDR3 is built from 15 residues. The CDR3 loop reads CASNQNRGTTDTQYF. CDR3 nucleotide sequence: TGTGCCAGCAACCAAAACAGGGGCACCACAGATACGCAGTATTTT.

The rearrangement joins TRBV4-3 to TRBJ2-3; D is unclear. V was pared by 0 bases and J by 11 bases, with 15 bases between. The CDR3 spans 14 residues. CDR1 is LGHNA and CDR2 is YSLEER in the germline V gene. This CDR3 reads CASSQEVLYNEQYF. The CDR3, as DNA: TGCGCCAGCAGCCAAGAGGTACTATACAATGAGCAGTATTTT.

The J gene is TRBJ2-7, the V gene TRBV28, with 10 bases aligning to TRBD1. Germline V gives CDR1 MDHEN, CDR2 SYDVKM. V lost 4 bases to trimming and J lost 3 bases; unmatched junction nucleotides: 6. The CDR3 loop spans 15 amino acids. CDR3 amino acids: CASSWPGQGYYEQYF. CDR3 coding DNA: TGTGCCAGCAGTTGGCCGGGACAGGGGTACTACGAGCAGTACTTC.

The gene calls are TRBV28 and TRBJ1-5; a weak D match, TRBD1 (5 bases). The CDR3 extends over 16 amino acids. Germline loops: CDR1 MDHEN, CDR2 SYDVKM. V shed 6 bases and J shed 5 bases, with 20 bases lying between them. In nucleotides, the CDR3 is TGTGCCAGCAGGGGGGTTCTGCTAGGGCCCCATCAGCCCCAGCATTTT. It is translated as CASRGVLLGPHQPQHF.

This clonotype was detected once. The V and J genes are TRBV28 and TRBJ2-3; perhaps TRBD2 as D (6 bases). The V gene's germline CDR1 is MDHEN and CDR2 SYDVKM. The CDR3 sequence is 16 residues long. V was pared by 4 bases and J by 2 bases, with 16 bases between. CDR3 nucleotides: TGTGCCAGCAGTTCCCGGGGTAGCGGAATCACAGATACGCAGTATTTT. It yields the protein CASSSRGSGITDTQYF.

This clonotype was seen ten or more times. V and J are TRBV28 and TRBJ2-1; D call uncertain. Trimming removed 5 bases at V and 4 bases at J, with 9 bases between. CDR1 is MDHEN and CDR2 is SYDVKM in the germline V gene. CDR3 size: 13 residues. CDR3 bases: TGTGCCAGCAGTAAAGTTTCTTACAATGAGCAGTTCTTC. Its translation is CASSKVSYNEQFF.

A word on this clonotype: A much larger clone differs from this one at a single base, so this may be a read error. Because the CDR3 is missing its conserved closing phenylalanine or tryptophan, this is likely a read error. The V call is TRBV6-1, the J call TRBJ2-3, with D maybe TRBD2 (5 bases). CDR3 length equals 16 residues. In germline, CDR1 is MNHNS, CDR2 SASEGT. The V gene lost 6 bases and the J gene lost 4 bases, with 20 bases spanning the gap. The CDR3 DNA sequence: TGTGCCAGCAGACCCTTAGCGTCCCAAGGCGCAGATACGCAGTATTTG. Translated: CASRPLASQGADTQYL.

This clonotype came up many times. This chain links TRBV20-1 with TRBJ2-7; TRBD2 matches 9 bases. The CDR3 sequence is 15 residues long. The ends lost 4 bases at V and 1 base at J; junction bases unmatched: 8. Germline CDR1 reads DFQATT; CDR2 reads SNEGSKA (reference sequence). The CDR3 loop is CSATTIAGASYEQYF. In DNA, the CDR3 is TGCAGTGCTACCACTATAGCGGGGGCGTCCTACGAGCAGTACTTC.

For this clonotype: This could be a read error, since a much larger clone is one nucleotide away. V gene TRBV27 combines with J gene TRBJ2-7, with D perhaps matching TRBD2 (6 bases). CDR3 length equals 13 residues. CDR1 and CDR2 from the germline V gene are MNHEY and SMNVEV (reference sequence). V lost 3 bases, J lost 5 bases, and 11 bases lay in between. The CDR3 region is CASSFGGTHEQYF. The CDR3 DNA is TGTGCCAGCAGTTTCGGCGGGACCCACGAGCAGTACTTC.